This TCR beta chain was retrieved from a study of T-cell memory formation after mild COVID-19 (dated by TCRdb to about 2021). About the study as a whole: Most TCR sequence clusters were specific to one of the two donors. Two young, previously healthy adult volunteers made up the cohort, one male and one female. Longitudinal TCRalpha and TCRbeta repertoire sequencing tracked T-cell clones expanding and contracting after mild COVID-19 in two donors. Overall study results and their limits: From day 15 to 85, contracting clones showed balanced CD4/CD8 phenotypes, whereas a second wave of clones that expanded from day 15 to 37 leaned towards CD4+. Only a couple of mild cases were covered in the study, and larger cohorts including severe cases with pre-infection samples were considered necessary. Some responding clones were detected in pre-infection memory, which suggested that pre-existing cross-reactive memory T cells had joined the SARS-CoV-2 response. SARS-CoV-2 specificity was not confirmed for the second-wave clones peaking on day 37. Contracting CD4+ clones were located mainly in the CM and EM memory subsets, whereas CD8+ clones were found to be enriched in EMRA.

The V end loses 2 bases and the J end loses 0 bases, and a stretch of 11 bases separates them. CDR1 and CDR2, looked up from the germline V gene, are SGHRS and YFSETQ. Including the terminal cysteine and phenylalanine, the CDR3 comprises 15 residues. Only the CDR3 DNA stays, 45 bases, in frame from base 1. This clonotype was counted ten times or more. What antigen it recognizes has not been identified. No base quality information exists; no much larger clone differs at one position. Sequencing relied on an Illumina NovaSeq 6000. TCRalpha and TCRbeta cDNA libraries were built by 5'RACE with constant-segment primers, adding sample barcodes and unique molecular identifiers. Trizol reagent was used to extract RNA from every sample. Library amplification was performed in two PCR steps, and a second sample barcode and Illumina TruSeq adapters were introduced in the second step. Sequencing of libraries was performed on an Illumina NovaSeq with 2 x 150 bp paired-end reads. The study's processing was this. The reads were demultiplexed and collapsed into UMI-guided consensus sequences using migec v1.2.7. Using mixcr v2.1.11, UMI consensuses were aligned to TRA and TRB V and J templates and then assembled into clonotypes. Clonotypes were classified as expanded or contracted when called significant by both edgeR and NoisET, with noise models trained on biological replicates. For edgeR calls, a false discovery rate-adjusted p below 0.01 and a log2 fold-change threshold of 1 were applied. As an exploratory analysis of dynamics, max-normalized trajectories of the 1000 most abundant clonotypes were examined by PCA with hierarchical clustering. Separately sequenced CD4+ and CD8+ repertoires were used to assign a CD4 or CD8 phenotype to each responding clone. TCRdb took the public reads, trimmed them with fastp at Q25, ran MiXCR for clone calling and kept in-frame beta chains. Rows are unified per CDR3 protein, each entry keeping the most common DNA and genes. None of the V and J calls come from the authors' own analysis; TCRdb made them. The sample table records about 270,000 distinct CDR3 sequences; around 16% of these occur just once. Roughly 20% of the sample is held by the ten biggest clonotypes.

Ficoll-Paque density gradient centrifugation was the method used to isolate PBMCs. The sequencing input was PBMCs or a T cell subset sorted from them (not recorded which). The chain uses TRBV5-1 and TRBJ1-1; the D gene is not confidently resolved. This sequence was found in a man between 18 and 35 years old who had mild COVID-19 (a few samples of this study predate the infection). The sample titles of this study are shuffled in the database, so cell type and time point are left out; the donor was told from shared clones. Read as DNA, the sequence is TGCGCCAGCAGCTTCTCGACCGGCATGAACACTGAAGCTTTCTTT. It translates as CASSFSTGMNTEAFF. Reference TRBV5-1 and TRBJ1-1 genes cover what lies past the CDR3, so the full variable domain is KAGVTQTPRYLIKTRGQQVTLSCSPISGHRSVSWYQQTPGQGLQFLFEYFSETQRNKGNFPGRFSGRQFSNSRSEMNVSTLELGDSALYLCASSFSTGMNTEAFFGQGTRLTVV.